This TCR beta chain was found in a study of blood T cell repertoires in COVID-19. Study context: The samples span acute and convalescent COVID-19 from the United States, Italy and Spain. Sources were T cells, B-cell-depleted T cells, or PBMCs; the material itself was cDNA or gDNA.

Per germline, CDR1 WSHSY and CDR2 SAAADI. Germline trimming cut 5 bases from V and 7 bases from J; bases unmatched to any gene: 13. The CDR3 has 15 residues. The method was immunoSEQ multiplex PCR; TCRdb's version includes in-frame clones alone and lacks a portion of them. The repertoire holds around 380,000 clones, with more than 65% as singletons. Sequencing was done on a sample of peripheral blood. The gene calls are TRBV10-2 and TRBJ1-2, with 7 bases matching TRBD1. This receptor was taken from a human donor with acute or convalescent COVID-19. The donor label of this sample is uncertain. CDR3 DNA: TGCGCCAGCAGTCCGTCCCCGGGACAGAGAGGTGGCTACACCTTC. As protein: CASSPSPGQRGGYTF.